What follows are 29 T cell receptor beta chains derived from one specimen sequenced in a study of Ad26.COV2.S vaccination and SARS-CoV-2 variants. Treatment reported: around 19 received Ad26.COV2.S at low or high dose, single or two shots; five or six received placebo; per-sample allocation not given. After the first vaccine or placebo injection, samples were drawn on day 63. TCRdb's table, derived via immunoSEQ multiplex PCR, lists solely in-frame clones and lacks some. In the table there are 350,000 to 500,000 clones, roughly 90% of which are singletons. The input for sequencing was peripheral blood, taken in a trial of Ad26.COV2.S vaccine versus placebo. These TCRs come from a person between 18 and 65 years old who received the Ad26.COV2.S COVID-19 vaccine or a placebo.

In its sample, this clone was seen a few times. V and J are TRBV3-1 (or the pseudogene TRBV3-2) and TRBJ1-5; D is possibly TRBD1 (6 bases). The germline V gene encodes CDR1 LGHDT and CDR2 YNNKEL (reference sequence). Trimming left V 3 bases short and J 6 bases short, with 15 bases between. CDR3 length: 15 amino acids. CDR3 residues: CASSQSLGAGQPQHF. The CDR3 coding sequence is TGTGCCAGCAGCCAGTCTCTGGGGGCAGGTCAGCCCCAGCATTTT.

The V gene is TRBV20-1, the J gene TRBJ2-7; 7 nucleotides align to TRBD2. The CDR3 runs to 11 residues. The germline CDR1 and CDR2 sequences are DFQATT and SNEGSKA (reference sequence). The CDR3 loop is CSGRESYEQYF. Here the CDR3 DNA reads TGCAGCGGGCGGGAGAGCTACGAGCAGTACTTC.

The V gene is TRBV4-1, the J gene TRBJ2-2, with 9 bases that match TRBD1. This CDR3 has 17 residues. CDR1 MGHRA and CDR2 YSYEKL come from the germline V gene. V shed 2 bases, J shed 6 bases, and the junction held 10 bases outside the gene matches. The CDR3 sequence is CASSQPVGQGRSGELFF. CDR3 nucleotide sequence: TGCGCCAGCAGCCAACCAGTAGGACAGGGGAGGTCCGGGGAGCTGTTTTTT.

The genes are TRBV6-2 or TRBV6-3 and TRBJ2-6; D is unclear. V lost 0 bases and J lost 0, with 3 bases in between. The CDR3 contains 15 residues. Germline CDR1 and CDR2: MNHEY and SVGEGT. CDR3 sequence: CASSYSISGANVLTF. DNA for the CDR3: TGTGCCAGCAGTTACTCGATCTCTGGGGCCAACGTCCTGACTTTC.

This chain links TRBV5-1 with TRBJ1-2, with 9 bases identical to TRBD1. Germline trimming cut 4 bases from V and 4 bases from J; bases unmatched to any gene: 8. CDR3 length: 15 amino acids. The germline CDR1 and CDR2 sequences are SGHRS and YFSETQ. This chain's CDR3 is CASSPWTGAGYGYTF. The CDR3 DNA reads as TGCGCCAGCAGCCCGTGGACAGGGGCGGGCTATGGCTACACCTTC. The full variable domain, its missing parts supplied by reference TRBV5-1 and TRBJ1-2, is KAGVTQTPRYLIKTRGQQVTLSCSPISGHRSVSWYQQTPGQGLQFLFEYFSETQRNKGNFPGRFSGRQFSNSRSEMNVSTLELGDSALYLCASSPWTGAGYGYTFGSGTRLTVV.

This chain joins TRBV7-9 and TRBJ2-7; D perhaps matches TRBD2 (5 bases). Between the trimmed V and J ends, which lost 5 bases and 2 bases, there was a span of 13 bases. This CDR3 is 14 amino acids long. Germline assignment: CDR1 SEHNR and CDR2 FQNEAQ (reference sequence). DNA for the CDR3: TGTGCCAGCAGCCCGAGCCGGGGAACCTACGAGCAGTACTTC. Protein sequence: CASSPSRGTYEQYF.

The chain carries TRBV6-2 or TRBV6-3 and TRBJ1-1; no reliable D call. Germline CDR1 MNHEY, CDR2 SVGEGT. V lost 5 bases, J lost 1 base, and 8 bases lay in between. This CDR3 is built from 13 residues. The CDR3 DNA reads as TGTGCCAGCAGTACCGCAGGGAACACTGAAGCTTTCTTT. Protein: CASSTAGNTEAFF.

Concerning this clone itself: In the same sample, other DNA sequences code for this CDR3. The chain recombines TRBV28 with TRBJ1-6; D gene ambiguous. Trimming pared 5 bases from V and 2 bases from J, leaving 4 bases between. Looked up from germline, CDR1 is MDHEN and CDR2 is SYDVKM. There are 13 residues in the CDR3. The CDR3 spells CASSPPYNSPLHF. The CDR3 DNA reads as TGTGCCAGCAGTCCCCCCTATAATTCACCCCTCCACTTT.

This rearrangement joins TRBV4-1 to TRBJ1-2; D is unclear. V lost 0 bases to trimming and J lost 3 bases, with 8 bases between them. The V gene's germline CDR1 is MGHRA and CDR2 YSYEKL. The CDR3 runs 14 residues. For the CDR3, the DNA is TGCGCCAGCAGCCAAGAGACGCGGCACTATGGCTACACCTTC. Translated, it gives CASSQETRHYGYTF.

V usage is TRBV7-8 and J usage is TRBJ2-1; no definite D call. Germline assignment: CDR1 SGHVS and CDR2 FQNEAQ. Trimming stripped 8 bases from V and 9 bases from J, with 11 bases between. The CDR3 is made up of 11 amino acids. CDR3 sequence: CASPINFEQFF. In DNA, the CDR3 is TGTGCCAGCCCCATTAATTTTGAGCAGTTCTTC. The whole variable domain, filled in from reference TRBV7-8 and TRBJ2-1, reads GAGVSQSPRYKVAKRGQDVALRCDPISGHVSLFWYQQALGQGPEFLTYFQNEAQLDKSGLPSDRFFAERPEGSVSTLKIQRTQQEDSAVYLCASPINFEQFFGPGTRLTVL.

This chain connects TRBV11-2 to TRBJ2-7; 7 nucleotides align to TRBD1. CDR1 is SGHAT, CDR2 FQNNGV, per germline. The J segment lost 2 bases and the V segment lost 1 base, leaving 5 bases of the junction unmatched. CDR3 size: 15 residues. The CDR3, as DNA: TGTGCCAGCAGCTTAGTACGGGACAGCCCCTACGAGCAGTACTTC. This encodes CASSLVRDSPYEQYF.

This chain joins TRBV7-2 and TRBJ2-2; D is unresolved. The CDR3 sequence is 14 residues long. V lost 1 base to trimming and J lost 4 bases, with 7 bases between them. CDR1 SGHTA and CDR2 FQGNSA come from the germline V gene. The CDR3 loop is CASSLVESTGELFF. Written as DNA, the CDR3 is TGTGCCAGCAGCTTAGTCGAGAGCACCGGGGAGCTGTTTTTT.

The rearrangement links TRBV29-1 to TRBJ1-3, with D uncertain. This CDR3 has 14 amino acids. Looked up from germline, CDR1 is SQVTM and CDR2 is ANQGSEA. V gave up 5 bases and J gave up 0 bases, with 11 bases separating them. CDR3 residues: CSVPGVVSGNTIYF. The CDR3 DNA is TGCAGCGTTCCCGGGGTAGTCTCTGGAAACACCATATATTTT.

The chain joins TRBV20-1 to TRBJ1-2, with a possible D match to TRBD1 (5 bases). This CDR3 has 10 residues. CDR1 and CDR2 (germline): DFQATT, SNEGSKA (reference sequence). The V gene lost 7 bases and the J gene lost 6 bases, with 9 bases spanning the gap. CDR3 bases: TGCAGTGGTCAGGGTGATGGCTACACCTTC. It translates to CSGQGDGYTF.

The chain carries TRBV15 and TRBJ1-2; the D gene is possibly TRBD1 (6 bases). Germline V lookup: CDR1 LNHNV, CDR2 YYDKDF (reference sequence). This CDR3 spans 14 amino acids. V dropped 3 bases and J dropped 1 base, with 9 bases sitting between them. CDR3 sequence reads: CATSSTGNNYGYTF. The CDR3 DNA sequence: TGTGCCACCAGCAGCACAGGGAATAACTATGGCTACACCTTC.

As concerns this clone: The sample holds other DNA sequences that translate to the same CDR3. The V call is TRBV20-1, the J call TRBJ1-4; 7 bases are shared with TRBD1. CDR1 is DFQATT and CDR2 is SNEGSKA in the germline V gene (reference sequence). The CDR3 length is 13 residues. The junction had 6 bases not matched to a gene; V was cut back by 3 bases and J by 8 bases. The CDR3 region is CSASGQGGEKLFF. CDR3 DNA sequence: TGCAGTGCTAGTGGGCAGGGGGGGGAAAAACTGTTTTTT.

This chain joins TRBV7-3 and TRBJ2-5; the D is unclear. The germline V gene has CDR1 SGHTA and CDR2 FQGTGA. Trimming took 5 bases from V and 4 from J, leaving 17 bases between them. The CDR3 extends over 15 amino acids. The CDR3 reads CASSPVGITGETQYF. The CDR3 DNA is TGTGCCAGCAGCCCAGTAGGGATCACTGGAGAGACCCAGTACTTC.

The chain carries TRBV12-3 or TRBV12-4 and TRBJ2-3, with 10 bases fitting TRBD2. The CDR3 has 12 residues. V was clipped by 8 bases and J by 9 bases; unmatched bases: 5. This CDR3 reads CASRTSGATQYF. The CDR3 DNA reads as TGTGCCAGCCGCACTAGCGGGGCCACGCAGTATTTT.

The CDR3 DNA reads TGTGCCAGCAGTCCCCCGGCCGTGCCAGGGACCCAGTACTTC. As protein: CASSPPAVPGTQYF. The J gene is TRBJ2-5, the V gene TRBV6-5; no definite D call. CDR3 size: 14 residues. Germline V gene sequence: CDR1 MNHEY, CDR2 SVGAGI. The V end was cut by 5 bases, the J end by 7 bases, with 17 bases between.

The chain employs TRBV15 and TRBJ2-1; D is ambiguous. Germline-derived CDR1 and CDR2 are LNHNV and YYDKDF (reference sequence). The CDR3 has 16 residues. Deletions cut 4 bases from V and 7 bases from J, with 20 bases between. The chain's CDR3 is CATSNSVVWQRNEQFF. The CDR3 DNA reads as TGTGCCACCAGCAACTCTGTGGTTTGGCAAAGAAATGAGCAGTTCTTC.

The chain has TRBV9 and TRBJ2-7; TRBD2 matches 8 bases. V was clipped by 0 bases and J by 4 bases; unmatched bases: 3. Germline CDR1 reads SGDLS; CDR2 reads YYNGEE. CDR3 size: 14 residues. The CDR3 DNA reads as TGTGCCAGCAGCGTAGCCCCTAGCGGGTACGAGCAGTACTTC. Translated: CASSVAPSGYEQYF.

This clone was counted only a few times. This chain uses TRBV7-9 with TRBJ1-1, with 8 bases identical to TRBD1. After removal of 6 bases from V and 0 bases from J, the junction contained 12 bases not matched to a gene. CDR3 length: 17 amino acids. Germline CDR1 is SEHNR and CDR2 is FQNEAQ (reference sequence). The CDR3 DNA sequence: TGTGCCAGCAGACCACTTTTGGACAGGGAAATGAACACTGAAGCTTTCTTT. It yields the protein CASRPLLDREMNTEAFF. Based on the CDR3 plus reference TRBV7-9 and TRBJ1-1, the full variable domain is DTGVSQNPRHKITKRGQNVTFRCDPISEHNRLYWYRQTLGQGPEFLTYFQNEAQLEKSRLLSDRFSAERPKGSFSTLEIQRTEQGDSAMYLCASRPLLDREMNTEAFFGQGTRLTVV.

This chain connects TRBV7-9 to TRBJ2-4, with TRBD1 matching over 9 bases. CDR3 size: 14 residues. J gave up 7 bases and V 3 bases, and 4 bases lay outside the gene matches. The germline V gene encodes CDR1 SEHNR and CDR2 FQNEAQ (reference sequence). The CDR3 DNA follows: TGTGCCAGCAGCTTTGTAGGACAGGGGAACATTCAGTACTTC. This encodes CASSFVGQGNIQYF. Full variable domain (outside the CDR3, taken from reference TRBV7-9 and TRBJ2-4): DTGVSQNPRHKITKRGQNVTFRCDPISEHNRLYWYRQTLGQGPEFLTYFQNEAQLEKSRLLSDRFSAERPKGSFSTLEIQRTEQGDSAMYLCASSFVGQGNIQYFGAGTRLSVL.

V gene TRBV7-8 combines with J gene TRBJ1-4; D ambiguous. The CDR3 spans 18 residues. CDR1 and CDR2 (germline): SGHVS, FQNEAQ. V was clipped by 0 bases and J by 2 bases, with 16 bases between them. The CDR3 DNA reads TGTGCCAGCAGCTTAGCCGGGAGGGTGATGACGACTAATGAAAAACTGTTTTTT. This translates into CASSLAGRVMTTNEKLFF.

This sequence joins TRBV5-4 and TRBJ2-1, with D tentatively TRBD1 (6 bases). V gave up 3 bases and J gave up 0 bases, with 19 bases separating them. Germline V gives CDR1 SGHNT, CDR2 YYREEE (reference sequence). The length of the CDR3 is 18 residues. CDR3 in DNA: TGTGCCAGCAGCTCCGGGACACCGAAGACCAGCTCCTACAATGAGCAGTTCTTC. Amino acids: CASSSGTPKTSSYNEQFF.

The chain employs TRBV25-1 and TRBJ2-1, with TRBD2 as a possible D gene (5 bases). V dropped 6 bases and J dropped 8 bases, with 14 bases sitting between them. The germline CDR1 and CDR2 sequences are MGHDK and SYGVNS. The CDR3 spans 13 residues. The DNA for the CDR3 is TGTGCCAGCAGCCCCACTAGTCCCCATGAGCAGTTCTTC. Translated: CASSPTSPHEQFF.

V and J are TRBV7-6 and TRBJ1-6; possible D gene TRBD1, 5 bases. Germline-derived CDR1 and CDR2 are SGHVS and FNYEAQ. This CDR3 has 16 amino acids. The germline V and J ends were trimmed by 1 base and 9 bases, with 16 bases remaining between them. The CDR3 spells CASSLGLDINSSPLHF. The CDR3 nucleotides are TGTGCCAGCAGCTTAGGGTTGGACATAAATAGTTCACCCCTCCACTTT.

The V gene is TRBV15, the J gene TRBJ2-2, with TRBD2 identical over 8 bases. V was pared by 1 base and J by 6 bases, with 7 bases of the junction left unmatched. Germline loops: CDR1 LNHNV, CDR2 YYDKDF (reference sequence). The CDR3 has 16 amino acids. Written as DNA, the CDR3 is TGTGCCACCAGCAGAGTGGGTGCGGGGGGTCCCGGGGAGCTGTTTTTT. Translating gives CATSRVGAGGPGELFF.

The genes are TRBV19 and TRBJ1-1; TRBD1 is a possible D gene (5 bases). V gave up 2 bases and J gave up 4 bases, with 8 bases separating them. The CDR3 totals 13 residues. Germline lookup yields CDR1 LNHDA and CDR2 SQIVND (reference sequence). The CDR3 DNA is TGTGCCAGTAGTATAAGGGGCAGCACTGAAGCTTTCTTT. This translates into CASSIRGSTEAFF. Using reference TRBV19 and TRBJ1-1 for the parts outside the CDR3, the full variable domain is DGGITQSPKYLFRKEGQNVTLSCEQNLNHDAMYWYRQDPGQGLRLIYYSQIVNDFQKGDIAEGYSVSREKKESFPLTVTSAQKNPTAFYLCASSIRGSTEAFFGQGTRLTVV.